The 9 T cell receptor beta chains below were found in one sample sequenced in a study of cytomegalovirus exposure and HLA in healthy donors. Only in-frame clones appear in the TCRdb table, and some are missing; sequencing was by immunoSEQ multiplex PCR. The sample yields tens of thousands of clones, around nine tenths seen once. Sequenced input: PBMCs. The receptor source for this set is a woman aged 18-35 years in good health and CMV-seronegative.

The chain combines TRBV14 with TRBJ1-2; TRBD1 agrees at 12 bases. This CDR3 is 18 amino acids long. The germline gives CDR1 SGHDN, CDR2 FVKESK. Trimming cost V 1 base and J 1 base; bases outside gene matches: 7. DNA of the CDR3: TGTGCCAGCAGCCAAGCGGGACAGGGGGCTCGGCTTAACTATGGCTACACCTTC. Residues: CASSQAGQGARLNYGYTF.

The rearrangement links TRBV30 to TRBJ1-5; D unclear. Trimming pared 3 bases from V and 3 bases from J, leaving 9 bases between. This CDR3 is 13 amino acids long. Germline V gene data show CDR1 as GTSNPN and CDR2 as SVGIG (reference sequence). The CDR3 here is CAWSGSINQPQHF. The DNA for the CDR3 is TGTGCCTGGAGCGGGTCAATCAATCAGCCCCAGCATTTT.

V is TRBV30 and J is TRBJ2-1; 13 positions agree with TRBD2. CDR1 and CDR2 from the germline V gene are GTSNPN and SVGIG (reference sequence). The length of the CDR3 is 15 residues. The V gene end was trimmed by 5 bases and the J gene end by 5 bases; junction bases not matched to a gene: 6. The CDR3 here is CAWGPGLAGNNEQFF. The CDR3, as DNA: TGTGCCTGGGGGCCGGGACTAGCGGGGAACAATGAGCAGTTCTTC.

This chain uses TRBV5-1 with TRBJ2-1, with 8 nucleotides matching TRBD2. The V segment lost 6 bases and the J segment 8 bases; nucleotides outside the gene matches: 16. There are 16 residues in the CDR3. Germline loops: CDR1 SGHRS, CDR2 YFSETQ. The CDR3 bases are TGCGCCAGCAATCACCGGCCCGGGACTAGTGTAGATGAGCAGTTCTTC. This sequence encodes CASNHRPGTSVDEQFF.

This clone was found a few times. The chain employs TRBV12-5 and TRBJ2-1; weak D call: TRBD1 (6 bases). V gave up 3 bases and J gave up 7 bases, with 7 bases separating them. Per germline, CDR1 LGHNT and CDR2 FRNRAP. CDR3 length: 12 residues. The CDR3: CASGFTGNEQFF. CDR3 coding DNA: TGTGCTAGTGGTTTTACAGGGAATGAGCAGTTCTTC.

Remarks on this clone: No conserved phenylalanine or tryptophan is present at the end of the CDR3, so a read error is the likely explanation. No DNA is shown, since the ends of the CDR3 on it are uncertain; the CDR3 is the one TCRdb lists. This chain joins TRBV18 and TRBJ1-2; the D call in the table, TRBD1, was not verified against the DNA. 10 amino acids form the CDR3, both terminal residues included. CDR1 KGHSH and CDR2 LQKENI come from the germline V gene. CDR3 sequence: CASPSDRPPI.

This clone was detected only a few times. The chain recombines TRBV2 with TRBJ2-1; 7 bases line up with TRBD2. Germline V gene data show CDR1 as SNHLY and CDR2 as FYNNEI. With V trimmed by 6 bases and J by 6 bases, 8 bases remained unmatched. The CDR3 has 14 amino acids. The CDR3 loop reads CASRRERLSNEQFF. Here the CDR3 DNA reads TGTGCCAGCAGGCGGGAGAGATTGAGCAATGAGCAGTTCTTC.

V is TRBV4-1 and J is TRBJ1-5, with D possibly matching TRBD1 (6 bases). Trimming shortened V by 4 bases and J by 0 bases, and 10 bases separated the two germline ends. The length of the CDR3 is 15 residues. The germline V gene has CDR1 MGHRA and CDR2 YSYEKL. CDR3 amino acids: CASSLGHYSNQPQHF. The CDR3 DNA sequence: TGCGCCAGCAGCCTGGGACATTATAGCAATCAGCCCCAGCATTTT.

This sequence joins TRBV28 and TRBJ2-7; TRBD1 might be the D (6 bases). Germline loops: CDR1 MDHEN, CDR2 SYDVKM. This CDR3 is built from 11 residues. V shed 3 bases and J shed 7 bases, with 7 bases lying between them. The CDR3 spells CASSFGTEQYF. The CDR3, as DNA: TGTGCCAGCAGTTTTGGGACAGAGCAGTACTTC.